This TCR beta chain was sequenced during a study of T cell clonotyping in hematopoietic cell transplantation. Study-level findings and limits: Pathologically expanded recipient clonotypes increased progressively from day 30 to day 180 as diversity fell.

Worth noting for this clone: Its specificity is not known.

Only in-frame clones appear in the TCRdb table, and some are missing; sequencing was by immunoSEQ multiplex PCR. The table has 7,000 or so clones, more than 70% seen once. Sequences were derived from PBMCs, sampled 100 days after allogeneic stem cell transplant. The receptor was isolated from a male patient under 35 who had an allogeneic stem cell transplant from a related donor, so the T cells may come from the graft donor. Some clones in this sample may be carry-over from other donors' samples.

CDR3 sequence (DNA): TGTGCCAGCAGTCGGGACAGCGCTTTCTTT. Translating gives CASSRDSAFF. The chain employs TRBV28 and TRBJ1-1, with 7 bases aligning to TRBD1. CDR3 size: 10 residues. Per germline, CDR1 MDHEN and CDR2 SYDVKM. V shed 5 bases, J shed 11 bases, and the junction held 2 bases outside the gene matches.